The text below deals with one TCR beta chain. The data were taken from a study of blood T cell repertoires in COVID-19. Study in general: The samples span acute and convalescent COVID-19 from the United States, Italy and Spain. T cells, B-cell-depleted T cells, or PBMCs provided the cDNA or gDNA that served as material.

Germline loops: CDR1 SGHRS, CDR2 YFSETQ. The CDR3 has 14 residues. V trimming: 6 bases; J trimming: 4 bases; junction bases outside the gene matches: 3. Per the study methods: For nucleated cells, counts were estimated from reference gene primer amplification. Profiled with immunoSEQ multiplex PCR; TCRdb holds only in-frame clones, not every one. V and J calls plus clone size are reproduced from that table; the DNA served to infer D and trimming. The profile covers 310,000 or so clones, with roughly 91% appearing a single time and 1% taken by the ten largest. The V and J genes are TRBV5-1 and TRBJ2-1; 11 bases agree with TRBD2. The source of this sequence is a man in his fifties or sixties with active or convalescent COVID-19. Sequencing was done on a sample of peripheral blood. The DNA for the CDR3 is TGCGCCAGCAAGACTAGCGGGACATACAATGAGCAGTTCTTC. Residues: CASKTSGTYNEQFF.